This section outlines one T cell receptor (beta chain) sequence together with its context. What it binds is not known. The junction shows a germline mismatch at one end, possibly a read error. The data were taken from a study of OX40 agonist ivuxolimab in advanced cancers. Study-wide background: Each patient was given ivuxolimab into a vein every 2 weeks, at 0.01 to 10 mg/kg. Study conclusions and caveats: A proportion of nonresponders additionally exhibited low normalized T-cell clonal expansion.

Assay used: immunoSEQ multiplex PCR; TCRdb lists only in-frame clones, some missing. The data contain about 36,000 clones, about 80% of them seen just once; the ten biggest clones take up about 20%. The origin of this receptor is an adult with an advanced solid tumor such as melanoma, head and neck, liver or kidney cancer. The source material was CD4+ or CD8+ T cells sorted from blood, sampled in a trial of the OX40 agonist ivuxolimab.

The CDR3 spells CARSSGQGTSF. In nucleotides, the CDR3 is TGTGCCAGAAGCTCGGGGCAGGGAACTAGTTTT. The V call is TRBV5-3, the J call TRBJ1-4; weak D call: TRBD1 (5 bases). Being an ORF, TRBV5-3 has a function that is uncertain. The CDR3 consists of 11 residues.